This T cell receptor (beta chain) stems from a study of T cell changes during pregnancy in multiple sclerosis. Comment on this clone: Other nucleotide sequences in the sample specify the same CDR3.

Only in-frame clones appear in the TCRdb table, and some are missing; sequencing was by immunoSEQ multiplex PCR. The sample lists roughly 120,000 clones, approximately 93% occurring once. Germline values: CDR1 SGHRS, CDR2 YFSETQ. The ends lost 5 bases at V and 4 bases at J; junction bases unmatched: 8. This CDR3 is 14 amino acids long. The sample here was peripheral blood, taken before pregnancy. This clonotype was obtained from a female donor with multiple sclerosis, enrolled in a pregnancy study. The gene calls are TRBV5-1 and TRBJ2-7; 8 bases are shared with TRBD1. The CDR3 coding sequence is TGCGCCAGCAGTTCTGACAGGGGAAGATACGAGCAGTACTTC. Amino acids: CASSSDRGRYEQYF.